This TCR beta chain was sequenced in a study of blood T cells in healthy people across ages. This clonotype was detected a few times. Its antigen is still unknown. For the second PCR, which ran for about 6 to 11 cycles, a sample-barcoded 5' primer and a J-beta primer mix were used. Each CDR3 protein gets one entry after TCRdb re-called the 5' RACE reads with MiXCR. The sample lists approximately 1.5 million distinct CDR3 sequences; 30% to 40% were seen once. CDR3 length: 15 residues. Germline CDR1 reads DFQATT; CDR2 reads SNEGSKA (reference sequence). The V gene end was trimmed by 0 bases and the J gene end by 4 bases; junction bases not matched to a gene: 6. Study findings and constraints: Long-lived donors exceeded aged donors in naive CD4+ cells and diversity.

This receptor was identified in a woman aged 25 to 45 in good health. The chain carries TRBV20-1 and TRBJ2-7; 10 bases map to TRBD2. Material for sequencing was blood. CDR3 residues: CSARDGLAGVYEQYF. The CDR3 DNA reads TGCAGTGCTAGAGATGGGCTAGCGGGAGTGTACGAGCAGTACTTC.